The 4 T cell receptor beta chains reported below all come from one sample, sequenced in a study of neurological immune-mediated disorders. TCRdb called the 5' RACE reads again in MiXCR, with one record for every CDR3 protein. Of some 86,000 distinct CDR3 sequences listed, just over 2.5% are singletons. The source material was PBMCs. These receptors were obtained from a woman in her thirties with multiple sclerosis.

This clonotype was detected many times. This chain links TRBV7-9 with TRBJ2-5; no reliable D call. Between the trimmed V and J ends, which lost 6 bases and 1 base, there was a span of 9 bases. Per the germline V gene, CDR1 is SEHNR and CDR2 is FQNEAQ (reference sequence). The CDR3 loop spans 13 amino acids. CDR3 region: CASSEQSQETQYF. The CDR3 nucleotides are TGTGCCAGCAGTGAGCAATCCCAAGAGACCCAGTACTTC.

This clonotype was counted many times. The chain is built from TRBV20-1 and TRBJ2-7, with TRBD2 as a possible D gene (5 bases). CDR1 is DFQATT and CDR2 is SNEGSKA in the germline V gene (reference sequence). The CDR3 is made up of 14 amino acids. V was pared by 3 bases and J by 3 bases, with 15 bases between. CDR3 in DNA: TGCAGTGCTAGGCCGGTGGAGGAAATCTACGAGCAGTACTTC. Translated: CSARPVEEIYEQYF.

This clonotype came up many times. The chain employs TRBV20-1 and TRBJ2-1; 10 bases fit TRBD1. CDR1 and CDR2 (germline): DFQATT, SNEGSKA (reference sequence). The V gene end was trimmed by 7 bases and the J gene end by 4 bases; junction bases not matched to a gene: 13. The CDR3 contains 16 residues. DNA of the CDR3: TGCAGTGTTCGGGACAGGGGTCCCACGCATTACAATGAGCAGTTCTTC. Translating it yields CSVRDRGPTHYNEQFF.

This clonotype was recorded at least ten times. J is TRBJ1-4 and V is TRBV27; the D gene is possibly TRBD1 (5 bases). The CDR3 runs 15 residues. Germline CDR1 and CDR2: MNHEY and SMNVEV (reference sequence). Between the trimmed V and J ends, which lost 3 bases and 6 bases, there was a span of 14 bases. For the CDR3, the DNA is TGTGCCAGCAGTTTTTTGGGGGGGATTGATGAAAAACTGTTTTTT. It codes for CASSFLGGIDEKLFF.